One sample yielded the 31 T cell receptor beta chains listed below, sequenced in a study of CD8+ T cells in alopecia areata. Stated treatment: oral pan-JAK inhibitor, 5-10 mg twice daily. cDNA reverse transcribed from extracted RNA served as the sequencing template. Here immunoSEQ multiplex PCR was the method, and the copy in TCRdb shows in-frame clones only, minus some. The sample has approximately 210,000 clones; around three fifths are singletons. The sequencing here drew on CD4+ T cells sorted from blood, taken at week 49, from a patient treated with tofacitinib. The receptor source for this set is a human donor with alopecia areata.

This clone was counted between two and nine times. As DNA, the CDR3 is TGTGCCTGGAGTGGAAACAATGAGCAGTTCTTC. Its protein is CAWSGNNEQFF. The V and J genes are TRBV30 and TRBJ2-1; D call uncertain. V lost 1 base and J lost 5, with 3 bases in between. This CDR3 is 11 amino acids long. CDR1 is GTSNPN and CDR2 is SVGIG in the germline V gene (reference sequence).

This chain joins TRBV7-6 and TRBJ2-5, with 10 bases aligning to TRBD1. Germline trimming cut 1 base from V and 4 bases from J; bases unmatched to any gene: 0. Germline V gene sequence: CDR1 SGHVS, CDR2 FNYEAQ. CDR3 length: 14 residues. The CDR3, as DNA: TGTGCCAGCAGCTTAGGGACAGGGGGAGAGACCCAGTACTTC. Translating gives CASSLGTGGETQYF.

This clone was observed a single time. V is TRBV30 and J is TRBJ2-1; D remains unclear. Germline V gene lookup returns CDR1 GTSNPN and CDR2 SVGIG (reference sequence). Deletions cut 5 bases from V and 1 base from J, with 9 bases between. This CDR3 region has 13 residues. The CDR3 region has the DNA TGTGCCTGGGAACGCGGTTCCTACAATGAGCAGTTCTTC. Translating it yields CAWERGSYNEQFF.

The gene calls are TRBV29-1 and TRBJ2-5, with a tentative D call TRBD1 (6 bases). The J call is uncertain, as TRBJ2-7 better fits the DNA end. Germline V gene sequence: CDR1 SQVTM, CDR2 ANQGSEA. This CDR3 comprises 13 residues. Here the CDR3 DNA reads TGCAGCGTTTCTGACAGGTTGACCTACGAGCAGTACTTC. Translating gives CSVSDRLTYEQYF.

This clone was observed a handful of times. The chain couples TRBV4-1 to TRBJ2-7, with D tentatively TRBD1 or TRBD2 (5 bases each). The CDR3 covers 13 residues. V dropped 5 bases and J dropped 7 bases, with 15 bases sitting between them. Germline loops: CDR1 MGHRA, CDR2 YSYEKL. The chain's CDR3 is CASSKGRREEQYF. The CDR3 nucleotides read TGCGCCAGCAGCAAGGGACGTCGAGAGGAGCAGTACTTC.

The chain recombines TRBV27 with TRBJ1-6; maybe TRBD1 (6 bases). The germline gives CDR1 MNHEY, CDR2 SMNVEV (reference sequence). This CDR3 has 15 amino acids. V was trimmed by 0 bases and J by 11 bases, leaving 14 bases between them. The CDR3 DNA follows: TGTGCCAGCAGTTTATCGTACGGGGGGCCAGCACCCCTCCACTTT. Translated, it gives CASSLSYGGPAPLHF.

The chain uses TRBV29-1 and TRBJ1-2; TRBD1 agrees at 7 bases. This CDR3 has 13 amino acids. Germline V CDR1 and CDR2: SQVTM, ANQGSEA. V shed 7 bases and J 0 bases; nucleotides not matched to a gene: 5. This CDR3 reads CSAQTGTNYGYTF. CDR3 nucleotide sequence: TGCAGCGCGCAGACAGGGACTAACTATGGCTACACCTTC.

The V call is TRBV6-5, the J call TRBJ2-3; possible D gene TRBD2, 7 bases. V lost 3 bases, J lost 3 bases, and 13 bases lay in between. This CDR3 contains 15 residues. Germline V lookup: CDR1 MNHEY, CDR2 SVGAGI. The CDR3 sequence: CASSYSGGMTDTQYF. CDR3 bases: TGTGCCAGCAGTTATTCGGGGGGCATGACAGATACGCAGTATTTT.

This clone was detected only a few times. V gene TRBV27 combines with J gene TRBJ2-7; perhaps D is TRBD1 or TRBD2 (6 bases each). CDR1 and CDR2 (germline): MNHEY, SMNVEV (reference sequence). V lost 5 bases and J lost 1, with 21 bases in between. The CDR3 covers 17 residues. In DNA, the CDR3 is TGTGCCAGCAGTATTATCAGGGGCCGGGGGACTTCCTACGAGCAGTACTTC. Translating gives CASSIIRGRGTSYEQYF.

The chain is built from TRBV29-1 and TRBJ2-2; TRBD1 is a possible D gene (6 bases). Germline CDR1 SQVTM, CDR2 ANQGSEA. V gave up 7 bases and J gave up 7 bases, with 25 bases separating them. CDR3 size: 16 residues. The CDR3 protein is CSATGTTGGTFGELFF. DNA for the CDR3: TGCAGCGCTACCGGGACAACCGGAGGTACCTTCGGGGAGCTGTTTTTT.

V gene TRBV12-5 combines with J gene TRBJ2-3, with D perhaps TRBD1 (6 bases). The germline V and J ends were trimmed by 0 bases and 1 base, with 11 bases remaining between them. The V gene's germline CDR1 is LGHNT and CDR2 FRNRAP. The CDR3 spans 16 residues. DNA for the CDR3: TGTGCTAGTGGTTTGGTACCAGGGGTCGGCACAGATACGCAGTATTTT. Protein product: CASGLVPGVGTDTQYF.

This clone occurred a few times. The chain combines TRBV2 with TRBJ2-4; 12 nucleotides match TRBD2. The CDR3 loop spans 16 amino acids. Germline CDR1 reads SNHLY; CDR2 reads FYNNEI. After removal of 4 bases from V and 1 base from J, the junction contained 2 bases not matched to a gene. As DNA, the CDR3 is TGTGCCAGCAGTGGTACTAGCGGGGGGGCCAAAAACATTCAGTACTTC. Translation: CASSGTSGGAKNIQYF.

The chain uses TRBV27 and TRBJ1-2; no clear D gene. V lost 4 bases to trimming and J lost 7 bases, with 22 bases between them. From germline, CDR1 is MNHEY and CDR2 SMNVEV (reference sequence). The CDR3 sequence is 16 residues long. Here the CDR3 reads CASSSSGWGDESGYTF. CDR3 sequence (DNA): TGTGCCAGCAGTTCATCCGGGTGGGGTGACGAGAGTGGCTACACCTTC.

The CDR3 nucleotides are TGCAGCGTACAGGGGGGTAGGGATCAGCCCCAGCATTTT. It translates to CSVQGGRDQPQHF. J is TRBJ1-5 and V is TRBV29-1; 8 bases align to TRBD1. Germline V gene lookup returns CDR1 SQVTM and CDR2 ANQGSEA. J was trimmed by 5 bases and V by 6 bases; bases with no gene match: 6. The CDR3 sequence is 13 residues long. Combining the CDR3 with reference TRBV29-1 and TRBJ1-5 gives the whole variable domain SAVISQKPSRDICQRGTSLTIQCQVDSQVTMMFWYRQQPGQSLTLIATANQGSEATYESGFVIDKFPISRPNLTFSTLTVSNMSPEDSSIYLCSVQGGRDQPQHFGDGTRLSIL.

The chain combines TRBV9 with TRBJ1-2, with D hard to call. Trimming left V 4 bases short and J 8 bases short, with 24 bases between. Germline CDR1 and CDR2: SGDLS and YYNGEE. This CDR3 spans 16 amino acids. The CDR3 is CASSYLQREGMGGYTF. DNA for the CDR3: TGTGCCAGCAGCTATCTCCAACGCGAAGGGATGGGCGGCTACACCTTC.

The chain combines TRBV6-5 with TRBJ1-1; TRBD1 matches 7 bases. This CDR3 contains 14 residues. CDR1 MNHEY and CDR2 SVGAGI come from the germline V gene. V was pared by 8 bases and J by 11 bases, with 17 bases of the junction left unmatched. CDR3 sequence: CASVGRPDRSQAFF. DNA for the CDR3: TGTGCCAGCGTTGGAAGACCGGACAGGTCCCAGGCTTTCTTT.

The genes are TRBV29-1 and TRBJ2-3; weak D call: TRBD1 (6 bases). In germline, CDR1 is SQVTM, CDR2 ANQGSEA. V was cut by 4 bases and J by 2 bases, with 13 bases left in between. The CDR3 is 14 amino acids. The DNA of the CDR3 is TGCAGCGTTGGCCCGACAGGACCCACAGATACGCAGTATTTT. Amino acids: CSVGPTGPTDTQYF.

On this clone itself: This sample also contains other DNA sequences that code for the same CDR3. The chain combines TRBV25-1 with TRBJ1-1; no firm D call. Germline loops: CDR1 MGHDK, CDR2 SYGVNS. V lost 2 bases to trimming and J lost 4 bases, with 8 bases between them. The CDR3 is made up of 13 amino acids. The CDR3 nucleotides are TGTGCCAGCAGTGAAATGGGCCGCACTGAAGCTTTCTTT. Translating it yields CASSEMGRTEAFF.

This clone was counted a few times. This chain joins TRBV14 and TRBJ2-1; weak D call: TRBD2 (6 bases). The V gene's germline CDR1 is SGHDN and CDR2 FVKESK. The CDR3 has 16 amino acids. Trimming removed 1 base at V and 10 bases at J, with 20 bases between. CDR3 in amino acids: CASSQVGGLPKGEQFF. Written as DNA, the CDR3 is TGTGCCAGCAGCCAAGTGGGAGGACTACCTAAAGGGGAGCAGTTCTTC.

This clone was detected only a few times. The chain combines TRBV5-1 with TRBJ1-5; D gene ambiguous. V gave up 2 bases and J gave up 0 bases, with 12 bases separating them. The CDR3 is made up of 16 amino acids. The germline V gene encodes CDR1 SGHRS and CDR2 YFSETQ. The CDR3 loop reads CASSFTDKLSNQPQHF. DNA of the CDR3: TGCGCCAGCAGCTTCACAGACAAACTTAGCAATCAGCCCCAGCATTTT.

This chain links TRBV4-3 with TRBJ2-2; 7 nucleotides match TRBD1. J lost 4 bases, V lost 4 bases, and 6 bases had no gene match. The CDR3 extends over 15 amino acids. Germline lookup yields CDR1 LGHNA and CDR2 YSLEER. The CDR3 spells CASSRQQGTTGELFF. In DNA form, the CDR3 reads TGCGCCAGCAGCCGACAACAGGGGACCACCGGGGAGCTGTTTTTT.

The chain joins TRBV2 to TRBJ2-7; TRBD1 aligns across 9 bases. CDR1 and CDR2 from the germline V gene are SNHLY and FYNNEI. The CDR3 length is 14 residues. V trimming: 10 bases; J trimming: 4 bases; junction bases outside the gene matches: 11. The CDR3 bases are TGTGCCATTCGAGCCGGGACAGGGAGATACGAGCAGTACTTC. This sequence encodes CAIRAGTGRYEQYF.

The V gene is TRBV29-1, the J gene TRBJ1-1; no definite D call. V dropped 5 bases and J dropped 2 bases, with 12 bases sitting between them. Germline V CDR1 and CDR2: SQVTM, ANQGSEA. The CDR3 is 13 amino acids. The CDR3 here is CSVQRASNTEAFF. CDR3 DNA sequence: TGCAGCGTTCAAAGGGCCTCTAACACTGAAGCTTTCTTT.

The chain recombines TRBV14 with TRBJ2-1; D unresolved. From germline, CDR1 is SGHDN and CDR2 FVKESK. The ends were cut back, 5 bases at V and 7 bases at J, with 6 bases in the middle. The CDR3 has 11 amino acids. In DNA form, the CDR3 reads TGTGCCAGCAGCTTTAGGAATGAGCAGTTCTTC. Amino acid sequence: CASSFRNEQFF.

This clone was seen a handful of times. The chain links TRBV7-9 to TRBJ1-2; possibly TRBD1 for D (5 bases). V was cut by 4 bases and J by 7 bases, with 22 bases left in between. The germline V gene has CDR1 SEHNR and CDR2 FQNEAQ (reference sequence). The CDR3 extends over 16 amino acids. The CDR3 reads CASSSTTGRLQGGYTF. The CDR3 DNA sequence: TGTGCCAGCAGCTCCACTACGGGACGGCTGCAGGGTGGCTACACCTTC.

CDR3 amino acids: CASRVFPNYGYTF. CDR3 DNA sequence: TGTGCCAGCCGTGTGTTTCCCAACTATGGCTACACCTTC. The rearrangement joins TRBV2 to TRBJ1-2; the D is unclear. The CDR3 has 13 amino acids. V was trimmed by 8 bases and J by 2 bases, leaving 12 bases between them. Germline V gene lookup returns CDR1 SNHLY and CDR2 FYNNEI.

The J gene is TRBJ2-3, the V gene TRBV7-2; 7 bases map to TRBD1. After removal of 5 bases from V and 4 bases from J, the junction contained 6 bases not matched to a gene. The CDR3 runs to 14 residues. Germline loops: CDR1 SGHTA, CDR2 FQGNSA. Here the CDR3 DNA reads TGTGCCAGCAGCATACAGGGGCCTTCAGATACGCAGTATTTT. Translating gives CASSIQGPSDTQYF.

The V and J genes are TRBV29-1 and TRBJ1-2, with 8 positions matching TRBD1. The CDR3 sequence is 13 residues long. Per germline, CDR1 SQVTM and CDR2 ANQGSEA. CDR3 residues: CVTGGDEDYGYTF. The CDR3, as DNA: TGCGTCACAGGGGGAGATGAGGACTATGGCTACACCTTC.

The CDR3: CSVEGQGGVDEQYF. The CDR3, as DNA: TGCAGCGTTGAAGGCCAGGGGGGTGTGGACGAGCAGTACTTC. The genes are TRBV29-1 and TRBJ2-7; D may be TRBD1 (7 bases). V dropped 1 base and J dropped 5 bases, with 15 bases sitting between them. The germline gives CDR1 SQVTM, CDR2 ANQGSEA. The CDR3 has 14 residues.

This rearrangement joins TRBV5-5 to TRBJ2-5; TRBD2 matches 10 bases. J lost 5 bases, V lost 4 bases, and 8 bases had no gene match. This CDR3 has 15 residues. Looked up from germline, CDR1 is SGHKS and CDR2 is YYEKEE (reference sequence). The CDR3 spells CASSHPSGGGETQYF. DNA of the CDR3: TGTGCCAGCAGCCACCCTAGCGGGGGTGGGGAGACCCAGTACTTC.

This clone was seen just once. The chain recombines TRBV5-1 with TRBJ2-3; 10 positions match TRBD2. From germline, CDR1 is SGHRS and CDR2 YFSETQ. This CDR3 has 15 residues. Trimming at V came to 4 bases and at J to 2 bases, leaving 4 bases not matched to a gene. CDR3: CASSPLAGDTDTQYF. The CDR3 DNA follows: TGCGCCAGCAGCCCGCTAGCGGGGGACACAGATACGCAGTATTTT.